This is a list of T cell receptor beta chains from one sample in a study of T cell changes during pregnancy in multiple sclerosis. Some clones are missing from TCRdb's copy, which holds only in-frame ones; the method was immunoSEQ multiplex PCR. In the table there are over 70,000 clones, approximately 89% of which are singletons. The sequenced sample was peripheral blood, obtained in the first trimester of pregnancy. These TCRs come from a female donor in good health, enrolled as a control in a pregnancy study. CDR3s include the opening cysteine and the closing phenylalanine or tryptophan. A D gene is named only where the DNA matches it firmly. A clone size is listed for some rows: how often the clone was seen (once, few, many), or a class if it is expanded.

V gene	clone size	J gene	D gene	CDR3 DNA	CDR3 protein
TRBV19	NA	TRBJ2-3	NA	TGTGCCAGTAGGCAGGGCATCGGAACAGATACGCAGTATTTT	CASRQGIGTDTQYF
TRBV7-9	NA	TRBJ2-3	TRBD1	TGTGCCAGCAGATCTCGACAGGGGGCGCCCCTTGGCACAGATACGCAGTATTTT	CASRSRQGAPLGTDTQYF
TRBV4-3	once	TRBJ2-7	TRBD2	TGCGCCAGCAGCCAAGATCCCGGGACTAGCGGGGCTGGGGAGCAGTACTTC	CASSQDPGTSGAGEQYF
TRBV9	NA	TRBJ1-1	TRBD1	TGTGCCAGCAGCGTACAGGGACAGGGCAACACTGAAGCTTTCTTT	CASSVQGQGNTEAFF
TRBV4-2	NA	TRBJ1-1	NA	TGTGCCAGCAGCCTACGACAGGTTGGGGGCACTGAAGCTTTCTTT	CASSLRQVGGTEAFF
TRBV19	NA	TRBJ2-3	NA	TGTGCCAGTCTGACACCCGGTAGCACAGATACGCAGTATTTT	CASLTPGSTDTQYF
TRBV7-9	NA	TRBJ2-5	TRBD1	TGTGCCAGCAGCTTAGGAACAGGGGGGACCCAGTACTTC	CASSLGTGGTQYF
TRBV29-1	once	TRBJ1-1	NA	TGCAGCGTTGAAGGGGGGGGGTCTGCTTTCTTT	CSVEGGGSAFF
TRBV4-2	NA	TRBJ1-2	TRBD1	TGTGCCAGCAGCCCGACCGGGACAGGGGAAGGCTATGGCTACACCTTC	CASSPTGTGEGYGYTF
TRBV30	once	TRBJ2-7	TRBD1	TGTGCCTGGAGTTCCGAAGACAGGGATGCAAACGAGCAGTACTTC	CAWSSEDRDANEQYF
TRBV18	few	TRBJ1-1	NA	TGTGCCAGCTCACCAATAGGGAGTAGCACTGAAGCTTTCTTT	CASSPIGSSTEAFF
TRBV19	NA	TRBJ1-6	TRBD1	TGTGCCAGTAGTATAGCCGGGACAGGGGGTTCACCCCTCCACTTT	CASSIAGTGGSPLHF
TRBV7-6	NA	TRBJ1-2	TRBD1	TGTGCCAGCAGCTCCGGGACAGCTCAACACTATGGCTACACCTTC	CASSSGTAQHYGYTF
TRBV12-5	NA	TRBJ1-2	NA	TGTGCTAGTGGCTCCCAGGGCCTCTATGGCTACACCTTC	CASGSQGLYGYTF
TRBV6-4	NA	TRBJ2-3	NA	TGTGCCAGCAGTGGTCCCCCCGGGACGCAGTATTTT	CASSGPPGTQYF
TRBV13	once	TRBJ2-3	NA	TGTGCCAGCAGCCCCCTCGGCGGGGGCACAGATACGCAGTATTTT	CASSPLGGGTDTQYF
TRBV9	NA	TRBJ2-7	TRBD1	TGTGCCAGCAGCGCCGCGGGACAGGCCTACGAGCAGTACTTC	CASSAAGQAYEQYF
TRBV9	NA	TRBJ1-3	NA	TGTGCCAGCAGCGTAGAGAGTGGAAACACCATATATTTT	CASSVESGNTIYF
TRBV7-3	NA	TRBJ1-1	NA	TGTGCCAGCAGCTCCCAGGGCAACACTGAAGCTTTCTTT	CASSSQGNTEAFF
TRBV2	NA	TRBJ2-3	NA	TGTGCCAGCAGCGGGTACGGCGACACAGATACGCAGTATTTT	CASSGYGDTDTQYF
TRBV6-6	NA	TRBJ2-2	NA	TGTGCCGCCCTAAGCGATAGGGAGCTGTTTTTT	CAALSDRELFF
TRBV11-1	NA	TRBJ2-6	NA	TGTGCCAGCAGCTTAGACAGGGAGCGAGCCAACGTCCTGACTTTC	CASSLDRERANVLTF
TRBV6-5	few	TRBJ1-1	NA	TGTGCCAGCAGGGGGACTTACACTGAAGCTTTCTTT	CASRGTYTEAFF
TRBV7-3	NA	TRBJ2-5	NA	TGTGCCAGCAGCTTATCGGGGAGTATGGGAGAGACCCAGTACTTC	CASSLSGSMGETQYF